The sequence of this T cell receptor (beta chain) was determined in a study of shared T cell receptors in the human thymus. There are 15 residues in the CDR3. V shed 4 bases and J 3 bases; nucleotides not matched to a gene: 7. Germline assignment: CDR1 SGHDT and CDR2 YYEEEE. Repertoires were generated with immunoSEQ multiplex PCR, while TCRdb's copy carries only in-frame clones and drops some. Of hundreds of thousands of clones listed, approximately 90% are singletons. These sequences were also reported in another study, on human thymus T cells. According to that study: In unrelated individuals, thymic repertoires overlapped highly, according to related research.

This sequence joins TRBV5-6 and TRBJ2-7; 10 bases are shared with TRBD2. This receptor was taken from a boy in the first two years of life with a congenital heart defect. The sequenced material came from thymocytes. CDR3 nucleotide sequence: TGTGCCAGCAGCCTGAGGACTAGCGGAAGCTACGAGCAGTACTTC. Amino acids: CASSLRTSGSYEQYF. Together with reference TRBV5-6 and TRBJ2-7, the CDR3 gives the full variable domain: DAGVTQSPTHLIKTRGQQVTLRCSPKSGHDTVSWYQQALGQGPQFIFQYYEEEERQRGNFPDRFSGHQFPNYSSELNVNALLLGDSALYLCASSLRTSGSYEQYFGPGTRLTVT.